The source of this TCR beta chain is a study of blood T cell repertoires in COVID-19. In the study overall: Samples representing acute and convalescent COVID-19 were sourced from the United States, Italy and Spain.

Seattle participants joined during active infection and were tracked over time. Sequenced by immunoSEQ multiplex PCR; TCRdb stores in-frame clones only, minus some. Of 310,000 or so clones in the sample, approximately 91% were seen once. V was pared by 5 bases and J by 2 bases, with 7 bases of the junction left unmatched. Germline CDR1 GTSNPN, CDR2 SVGIG (reference sequence). The CDR3 has 15 residues. In this sample, this clone turned up once. The V and J genes are TRBV30 and TRBJ2-1, with 9 positions matching TRBD1. This TCR was recovered from a woman under 40 with COVID-19, enrolled during active disease. Material: peripheral blood. CDR3 sequence: CAWSQDRGPYNEQFF. The CDR3 coding sequence is TGTGCCTGGTCCCAGGACAGGGGCCCCTACAATGAGCAGTTCTTC.